This record covers a single T cell receptor (beta chain). The antigen remains unidentified. Using immunoSEQ multiplex PCR, the repertoire was profiled, and TCRdb retains in-frame clones only, with some absent. This sample has approximately 120,000 clones, with nearly 90% found just once. V was trimmed by 7 bases and J by 5 bases, leaving 11 bases between them. Per the germline V gene, CDR1 is PRHDT and CDR2 is FYEKMQ (reference sequence). This CDR3 has 12 amino acids. The data originate from a study of T cell responses to AZD1222 COVID-19 vaccine. The study's findings and limits: When two AZD1222 doses had been given, Spike-specific TCR breadth and depth rose.

The sample here was peripheral blood, taken on day 0 of MenACWY control vaccination. The chain uses TRBV13 and TRBJ1-2, with D perhaps matching TRBD1 (6 bases). The receptor comes from an adult in good health. CDR3 nucleotide sequence: TGTGCCAGCACCATTACAGGGTATGGCTACACCTTC. It encodes CASTITGYGYTF.